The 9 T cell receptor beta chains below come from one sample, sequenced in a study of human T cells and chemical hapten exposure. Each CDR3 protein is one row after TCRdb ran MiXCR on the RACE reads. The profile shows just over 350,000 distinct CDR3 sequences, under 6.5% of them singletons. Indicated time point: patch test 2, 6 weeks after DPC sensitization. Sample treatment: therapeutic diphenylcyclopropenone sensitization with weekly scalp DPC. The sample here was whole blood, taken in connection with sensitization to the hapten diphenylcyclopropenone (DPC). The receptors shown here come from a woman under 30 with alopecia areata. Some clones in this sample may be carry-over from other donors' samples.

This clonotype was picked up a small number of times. This chain's CDR3 is CASSKPGLAGGLHSSGANVLTF. DNA for the CDR3: TGTGCCAGCAGCAAGCCGGGACTAGCGGGGGGCCTACATAGCTCTGGGGCCAACGTCCTGACTTTC. This chain joins TRBV21-1 and TRBJ2-6; the table calls TRBD2, which could not be checked here. TRBV21-1 is a pseudogene. The CDR3 totals 22 residues.

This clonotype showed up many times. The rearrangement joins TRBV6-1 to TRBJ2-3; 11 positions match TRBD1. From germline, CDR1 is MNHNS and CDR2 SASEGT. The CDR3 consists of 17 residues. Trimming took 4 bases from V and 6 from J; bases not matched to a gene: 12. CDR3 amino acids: CASSGTGGPGAYDTQYF. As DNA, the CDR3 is TGTGCCAGCAGTGGGACAGGGGGCCCGGGGGCCTACGATACGCAGTATTTT.

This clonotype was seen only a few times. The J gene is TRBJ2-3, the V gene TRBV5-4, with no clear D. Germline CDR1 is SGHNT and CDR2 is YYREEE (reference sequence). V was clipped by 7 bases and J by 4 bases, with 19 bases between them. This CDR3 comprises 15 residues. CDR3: CASQNSPPRPDTQYF. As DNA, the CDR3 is TGTGCCAGCCAGAACAGTCCTCCTCGGCCAGATACGCAGTATTTT. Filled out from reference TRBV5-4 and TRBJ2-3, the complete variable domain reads ETGVTQSPTHLIKTRGQQVTLRCSSQSGHNTVSWYQQALGQGPQFIFQYYREEENGRGNFPPRFSGLQFPNYSSELNVNALELDDSALYLCASQNSPPRPDTQYFGPGTRLTVL.

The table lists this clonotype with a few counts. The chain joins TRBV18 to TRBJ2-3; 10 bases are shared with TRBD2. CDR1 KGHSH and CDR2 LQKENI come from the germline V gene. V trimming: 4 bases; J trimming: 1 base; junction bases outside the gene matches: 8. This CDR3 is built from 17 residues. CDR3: CASSRTLAGEGTDTQYF. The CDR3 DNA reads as TGTGCCAGCTCACGCACCCTAGCGGGGGAAGGCACAGATACGCAGTATTTT.

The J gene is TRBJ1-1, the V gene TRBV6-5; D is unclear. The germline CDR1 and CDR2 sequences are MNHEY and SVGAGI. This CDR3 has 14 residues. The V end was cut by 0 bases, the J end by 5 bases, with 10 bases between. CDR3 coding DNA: TGTGCCAGCAGTTACTCGATAAGGAGAACTGAAGCTTTCTTT. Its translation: CASSYSIRRTEAFF.

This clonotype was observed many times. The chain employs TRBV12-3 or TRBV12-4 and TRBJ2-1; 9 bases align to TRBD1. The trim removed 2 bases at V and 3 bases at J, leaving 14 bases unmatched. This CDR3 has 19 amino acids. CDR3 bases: TGTGCCAGCAGTTTAAAAGGTTCCGCCGGGACAGGGCACTACAATGAGCAGTTCTTC. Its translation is CASSLKGSAGTGHYNEQFF.

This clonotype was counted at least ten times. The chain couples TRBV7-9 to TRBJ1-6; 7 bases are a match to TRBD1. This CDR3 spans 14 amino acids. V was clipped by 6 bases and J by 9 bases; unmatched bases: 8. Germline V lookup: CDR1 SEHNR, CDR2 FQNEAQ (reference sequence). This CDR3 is CASSSGTDFSPLHF. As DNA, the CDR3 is TGTGCCAGCAGTTCCGGGACAGATTTTTCACCCCTCCACTTT.

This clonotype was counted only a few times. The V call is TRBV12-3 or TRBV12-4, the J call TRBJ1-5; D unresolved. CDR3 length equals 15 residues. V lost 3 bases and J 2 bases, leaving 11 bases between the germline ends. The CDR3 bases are TGTGCCAGCAGTTTGTCCGGGGAGGGCAATCAGCCCCAGCATTTT. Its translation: CASSLSGEGNQPQHF.

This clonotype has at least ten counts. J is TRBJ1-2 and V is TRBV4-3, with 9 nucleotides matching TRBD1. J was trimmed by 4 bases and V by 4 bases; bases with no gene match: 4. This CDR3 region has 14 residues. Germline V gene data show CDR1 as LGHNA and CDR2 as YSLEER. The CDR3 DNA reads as TGCGCCAGCAGCCCGGACAGGGGACTCTATGGCTACACCTTC. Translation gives CASSPDRGLYGYTF.